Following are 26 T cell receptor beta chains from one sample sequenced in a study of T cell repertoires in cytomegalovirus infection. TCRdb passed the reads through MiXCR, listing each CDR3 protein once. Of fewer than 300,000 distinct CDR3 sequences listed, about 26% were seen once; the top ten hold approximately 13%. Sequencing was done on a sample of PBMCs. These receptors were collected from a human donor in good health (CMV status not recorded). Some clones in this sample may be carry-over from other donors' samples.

CDR3 nucleotides: TGTGCCAGTAGTCCCGGCGACAGGGCCTCCACCGGGGAGCTGTTTTTT. Its translation: CASSPGDRASTGELFF. The chain employs TRBV19 and TRBJ2-2; 7 bases fit TRBD1. The length of the CDR3 is 16 residues. The trim removed 5 bases at V and 4 bases at J, leaving 10 bases unmatched. The germline CDR1 and CDR2 sequences are LNHDA and SQIVND (reference sequence).

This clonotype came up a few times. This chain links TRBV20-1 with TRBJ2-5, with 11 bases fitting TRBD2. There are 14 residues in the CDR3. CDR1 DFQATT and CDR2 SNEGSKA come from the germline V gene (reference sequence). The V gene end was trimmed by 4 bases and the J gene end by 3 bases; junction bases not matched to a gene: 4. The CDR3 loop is CSAISGGVKETQYF. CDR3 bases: TGCAGTGCTATTAGCGGGGGGGTTAAAGAGACCCAGTACTTC.

CDR3 protein: CASTDNPNTGELFF. CDR3 in DNA: TGTGCCAGCACGGACAACCCGAACACCGGGGAGCTGTTTTTT. The rearrangement uses TRBV6-2 or TRBV6-3 and TRBJ2-2; TRBD1 is a possible D gene (5 bases). The CDR3 is 14 residues long. Germline V gene lookup returns CDR1 MNHEY and CDR2 SVGEGT. Trimming took 7 bases from V and 0 from J, leaving 9 bases between them.

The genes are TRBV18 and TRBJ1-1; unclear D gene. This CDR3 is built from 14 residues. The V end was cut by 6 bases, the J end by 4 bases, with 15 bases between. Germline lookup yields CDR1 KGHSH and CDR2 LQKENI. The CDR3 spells CASSYGPSGTEAFF. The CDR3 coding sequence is TGTGCCAGCTCGTACGGGCCGTCAGGCACTGAAGCTTTCTTT.

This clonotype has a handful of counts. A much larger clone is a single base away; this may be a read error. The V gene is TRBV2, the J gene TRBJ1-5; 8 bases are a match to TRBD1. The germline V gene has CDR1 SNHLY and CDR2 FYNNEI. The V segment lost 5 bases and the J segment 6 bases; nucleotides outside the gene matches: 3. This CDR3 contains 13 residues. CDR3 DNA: TGTGCCAGCAGTACCGACAGGGGTCAGCCCCAGCATTTT. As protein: CASSTDRGQPQHF.

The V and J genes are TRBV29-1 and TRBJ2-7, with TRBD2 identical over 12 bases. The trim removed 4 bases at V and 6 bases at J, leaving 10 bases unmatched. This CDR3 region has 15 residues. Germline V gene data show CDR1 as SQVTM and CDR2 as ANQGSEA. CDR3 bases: TGCAGCGTTGGGGCTAGCGGGGGGGCATCTATCGAGCAGTACTTC. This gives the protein CSVGASGGASIEQYF.

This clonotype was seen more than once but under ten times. CDR3 sequence: CASSVQGSNEKLFF. The CDR3 nucleotides are TGTGCCAGCAGCGTCCAGGGTAGTAATGAAAAACTGTTTTTT. The chain uses TRBV11-2 and TRBJ1-4; a possible D gene is TRBD1 (5 bases). V lost 5 bases and J 4 bases, leaving 11 bases between the germline ends. CDR3 size: 14 residues. Germline V CDR1 and CDR2: SGHAT, FQNNGV.

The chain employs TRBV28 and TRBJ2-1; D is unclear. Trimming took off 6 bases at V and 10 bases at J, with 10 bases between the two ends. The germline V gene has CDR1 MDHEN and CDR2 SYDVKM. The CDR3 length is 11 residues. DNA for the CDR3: TGTGCCAGCAGCACCCGGGCCGAGCAGTTCTTC. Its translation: CASSTRAEQFF.

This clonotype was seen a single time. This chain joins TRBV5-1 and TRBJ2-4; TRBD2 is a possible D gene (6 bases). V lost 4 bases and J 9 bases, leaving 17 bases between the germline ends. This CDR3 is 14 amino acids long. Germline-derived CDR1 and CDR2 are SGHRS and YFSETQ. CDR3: CASSAGGTTGIQYF. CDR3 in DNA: TGCGCCAGCAGCGCTGGGGGGACCACGGGCATTCAGTACTTC.

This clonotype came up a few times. The CDR3 region is CASMDPPAANTEAFF. Written as DNA, the CDR3 is TGTGCCAGCATGGACCCCCCCGCAGCGAACACTGAAGCTTTCTTT. The rearrangement uses TRBV6-2 or TRBV6-3 and TRBJ1-1; unclear D gene. Germline CDR1 and CDR2: MNHEY and SVGEGT. The CDR3 has 15 amino acids. The ends were cut back, 7 bases at V and 1 base at J, with 16 bases in the middle.

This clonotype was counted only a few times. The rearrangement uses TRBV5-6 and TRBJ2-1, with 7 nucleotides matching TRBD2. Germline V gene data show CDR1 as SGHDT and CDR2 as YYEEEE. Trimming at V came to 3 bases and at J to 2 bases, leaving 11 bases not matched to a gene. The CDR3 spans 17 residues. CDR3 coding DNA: TGTGCCAGCAGCTACTCCTTAGGGCGGGAGACCTACAATGAGCAGTTCTTC. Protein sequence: CASSYSLGRETYNEQFF.

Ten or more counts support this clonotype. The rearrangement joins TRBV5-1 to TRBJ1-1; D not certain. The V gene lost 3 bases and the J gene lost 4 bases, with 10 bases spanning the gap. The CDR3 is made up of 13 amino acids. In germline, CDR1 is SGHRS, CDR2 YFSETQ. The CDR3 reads CASSSRSSTEAFF. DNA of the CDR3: TGCGCCAGCAGCTCGCGGTCGAGCACTGAAGCTTTCTTT. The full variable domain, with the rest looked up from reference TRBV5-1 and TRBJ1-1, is KAGVTQTPRYLIKTRGQQVTLSCSPISGHRSVSWYQQTPGQGLQFLFEYFSETQRNKGNFPGRFSGRQFSNSRSEMNVSTLELGDSALYLCASSSRSSTEAFFGQGTRLTVV.

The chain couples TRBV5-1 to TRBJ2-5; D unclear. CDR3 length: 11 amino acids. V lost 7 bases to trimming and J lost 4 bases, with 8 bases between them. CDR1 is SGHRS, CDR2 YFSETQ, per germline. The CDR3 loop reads CASATGETQYF. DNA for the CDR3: TGCGCCAGCGCAACGGGAGAGACCCAGTACTTC.

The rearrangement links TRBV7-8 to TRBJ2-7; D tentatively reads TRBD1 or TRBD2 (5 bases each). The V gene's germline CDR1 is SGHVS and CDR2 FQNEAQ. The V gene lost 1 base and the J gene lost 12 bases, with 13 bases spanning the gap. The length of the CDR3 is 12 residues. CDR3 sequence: CASSLGGGSAYF. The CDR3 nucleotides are TGTGCCAGCAGCTTAGGGGGCGGGTCTGCGTACTTC.

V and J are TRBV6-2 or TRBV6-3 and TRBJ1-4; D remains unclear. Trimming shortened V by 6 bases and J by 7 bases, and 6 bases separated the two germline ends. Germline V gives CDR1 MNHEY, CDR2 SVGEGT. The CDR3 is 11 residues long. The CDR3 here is CASRHGEKLFF. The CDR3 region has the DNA TGTGCCAGCAGACACGGTGAAAAACTGTTTTTT.

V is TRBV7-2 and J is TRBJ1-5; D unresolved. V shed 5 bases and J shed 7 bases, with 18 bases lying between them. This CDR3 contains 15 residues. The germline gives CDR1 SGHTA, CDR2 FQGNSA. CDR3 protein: CASSRLWGVGQPQHF. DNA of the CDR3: TGTGCCAGCAGCCGACTCTGGGGAGTCGGGCAGCCCCAGCATTTT.

The CDR3 loop is CASSLRSDTEAFF. DNA for the CDR3: TGTGCCAGCAGTCTAAGGTCGGACACTGAAGCTTTCTTT. This sequence joins TRBV28 and TRBJ1-1; D uncertain. This CDR3 comprises 13 residues. Trimming took off 5 bases at V and 3 bases at J, with 10 bases between the two ends. Germline V lookup: CDR1 MDHEN, CDR2 SYDVKM.

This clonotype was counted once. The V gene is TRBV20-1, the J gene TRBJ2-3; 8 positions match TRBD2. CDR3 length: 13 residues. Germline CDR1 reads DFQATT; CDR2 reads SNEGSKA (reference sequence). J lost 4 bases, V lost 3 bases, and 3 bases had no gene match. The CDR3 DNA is TGCAGTGCTAGTTGGCGGGGGGCAGATACGCAGTATTTT. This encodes CSASWRGADTQYF.

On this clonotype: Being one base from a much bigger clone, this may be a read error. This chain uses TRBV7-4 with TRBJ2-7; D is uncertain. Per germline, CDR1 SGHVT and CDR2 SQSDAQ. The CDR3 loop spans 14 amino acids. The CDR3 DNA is TGTACCAGCAGCTTAGACGTAGTGATGTACGAGCAGTACTTC. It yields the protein CTSSLDVVMYEQYF.

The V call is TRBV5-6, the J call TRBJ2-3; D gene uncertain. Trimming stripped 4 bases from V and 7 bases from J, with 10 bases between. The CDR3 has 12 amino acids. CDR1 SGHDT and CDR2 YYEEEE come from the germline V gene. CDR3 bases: TGTGCCAGCAGCACCTATAGTAATACGCAGTATTTT. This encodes CASSTYSNTQYF.

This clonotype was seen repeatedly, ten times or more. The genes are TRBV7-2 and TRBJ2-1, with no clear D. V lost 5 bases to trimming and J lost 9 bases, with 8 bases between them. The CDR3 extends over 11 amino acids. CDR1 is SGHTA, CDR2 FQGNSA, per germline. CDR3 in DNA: TGTGCCAGCAGCCCTTTGTTTGAGCAGTTCTTC. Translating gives CASSPLFEQFF.

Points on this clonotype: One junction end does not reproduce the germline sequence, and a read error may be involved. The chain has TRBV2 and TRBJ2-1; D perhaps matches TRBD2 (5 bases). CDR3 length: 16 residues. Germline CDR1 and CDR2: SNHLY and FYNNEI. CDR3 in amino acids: CASSLSSSPSYNQQFF. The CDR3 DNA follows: TGTGCCAGCAGTCTCTCTAGCTCACCCTCCTACAATCAGCAGTTCTTC.

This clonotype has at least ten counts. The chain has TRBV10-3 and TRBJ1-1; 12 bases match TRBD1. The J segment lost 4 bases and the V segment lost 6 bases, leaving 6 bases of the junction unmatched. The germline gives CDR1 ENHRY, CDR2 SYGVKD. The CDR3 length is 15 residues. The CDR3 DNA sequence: TGTGCCATCAGGCAGGGGACAGGGGGCTTCACTGAAGCTTTCTTT. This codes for CAIRQGTGGFTEAFF.

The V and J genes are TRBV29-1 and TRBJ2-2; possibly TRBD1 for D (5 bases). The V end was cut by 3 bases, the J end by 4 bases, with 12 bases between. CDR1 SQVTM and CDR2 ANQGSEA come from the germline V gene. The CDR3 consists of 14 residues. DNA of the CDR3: TGCAGCGTTGACCAGGGCCCCCTCACCGGGGAGCTGTTTTTT. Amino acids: CSVDQGPLTGELFF.

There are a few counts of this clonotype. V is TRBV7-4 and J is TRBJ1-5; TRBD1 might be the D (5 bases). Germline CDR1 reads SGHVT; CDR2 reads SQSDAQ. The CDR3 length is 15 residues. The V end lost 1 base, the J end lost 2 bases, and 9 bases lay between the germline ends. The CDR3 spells CASSLDRIGNQPQHF. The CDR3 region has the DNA TGTGCCAGCAGCTTAGACAGGATAGGCAATCAGCCCCAGCATTTT.

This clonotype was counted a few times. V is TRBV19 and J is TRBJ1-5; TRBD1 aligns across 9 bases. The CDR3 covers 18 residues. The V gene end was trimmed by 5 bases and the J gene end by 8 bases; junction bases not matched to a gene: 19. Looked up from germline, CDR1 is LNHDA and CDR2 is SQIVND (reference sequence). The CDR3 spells CASSLDPGHRDRVEPQHF. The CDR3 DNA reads TGTGCCAGTAGTCTCGACCCAGGTCACCGGGACAGGGTTGAGCCCCAGCATTTT.